This T cell receptor (beta chain) was sequenced for a study of blood T cell repertoires in COVID-19. Profiled with immunoSEQ multiplex PCR; TCRdb holds only in-frame clones, not every one. The sample lists fewer than 250,000 clones; 80% to 90% were seen once. The age range of participants was about 18 to 100 years, with residence in under 25 US areas. All exposed participants met a person with COVID-19 within 2 weeks before entering the study. This clonotype was sampled from a woman aged 25-40 years who had been exposed to COVID-19. Source material: PBMCs or T cells enriched from blood (not recorded which).

CDR3: CASSRVRTSTDTQYF. DNA of the CDR3: TGTGCCAGCAGCCGGGTCCGGACAAGCACAGATACGCAGTATTTT. The chain employs TRBV5-4 and TRBJ2-3; possible D gene TRBD1, 5 bases. This CDR3 region has 15 residues. Trimming cost V 4 bases and J 0 bases, with 12 bases left between them. In germline, CDR1 is SGHNT, CDR2 YYREEE (reference sequence).